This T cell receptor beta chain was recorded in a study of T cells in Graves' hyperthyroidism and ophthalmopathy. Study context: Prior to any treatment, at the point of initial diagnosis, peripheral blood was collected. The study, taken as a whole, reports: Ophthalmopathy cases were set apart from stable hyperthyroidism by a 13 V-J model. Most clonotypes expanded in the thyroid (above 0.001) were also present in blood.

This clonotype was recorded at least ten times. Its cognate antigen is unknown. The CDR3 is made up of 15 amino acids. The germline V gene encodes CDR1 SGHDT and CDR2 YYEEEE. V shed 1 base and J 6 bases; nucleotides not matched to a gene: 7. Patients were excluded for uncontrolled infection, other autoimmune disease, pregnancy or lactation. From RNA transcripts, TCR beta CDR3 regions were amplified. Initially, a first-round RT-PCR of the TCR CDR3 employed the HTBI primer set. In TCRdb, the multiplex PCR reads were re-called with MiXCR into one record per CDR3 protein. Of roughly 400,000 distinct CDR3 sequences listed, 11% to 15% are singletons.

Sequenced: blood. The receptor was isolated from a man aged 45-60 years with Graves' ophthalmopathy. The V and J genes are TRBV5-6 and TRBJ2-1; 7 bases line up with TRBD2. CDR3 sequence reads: CASSLWEGLANEQFF. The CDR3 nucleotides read TGTGCCAGCAGCTTGTGGGAGGGCCTAGCCAATGAGCAGTTCTTC. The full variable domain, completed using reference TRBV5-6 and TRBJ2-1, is DAGVTQSPTHLIKTRGQQVTLRCSPKSGHDTVSWYQQALGQGPQFIFQYYEEEERQRGNFPDRFSGHQFPNYSSELNVNALLLGDSALYLCASSLWEGLANEQFFGPGTRLTVL.